This TCR beta chain stems from a study of OX40 agonist ivuxolimab in advanced cancers. Trimming took off 10 bases at V and 4 bases at J, with 22 bases between the two ends. CDR3 size: 15 residues. Germline-derived CDR1 and CDR2 are MDHEN and SYDVKM. Here immunoSEQ multiplex PCR was the method, and the copy in TCRdb shows in-frame clones only, minus some. The sample holds around 25,000 clones; about 87% are singletons and the top ten take roughly 33%. The source was CD4+ or CD8+ T cells sorted from blood, collected in a trial of the OX40 agonist ivuxolimab. V and J are TRBV28 and TRBJ1-1; D remains unclear. The sequence was collected from an adult with an advanced solid tumor such as melanoma, head and neck, liver or kidney cancer. CDR3 nucleotides: TGTGCCACCGAAAAGGTGTCTTCCCCCACCACTGAAGCTTTCTTT. Translation gives CATEKVSSPTTEAFF.